These 2 T cell receptor beta chains originate from one sample sequenced in a study of read filtering for tumor transcriptome and immune sequencing. From 300 to 400 ng of RNA, a library with molecular barcoded alpha/delta and beta/gamma adaptors was made. TCRdb recomputed calls from the reads with MiXCR, one row per CDR3 protein. The sample holds around 30,000 distinct CDR3 sequences, under 20% seen once. Sequences were obtained from a population of CD138-negative cells sorted from bone marrow. Source of these receptors: a donor at least 40 years old with multiple myeloma.

In its sample, this clonotype was seen many times. The V and J genes are TRBV20-1 and TRBJ2-1; D is possibly TRBD2 (6 bases). The germline CDR1 and CDR2 sequences are DFQATT and SNEGSKA (reference sequence). Trimming removed 3 bases from V and 6 bases from J, with 12 bases in between. The CDR3 has 13 amino acids. The CDR3 is CSASPGVGNEQFF. The CDR3 DNA follows: TGCAGTGCTAGCCCGGGAGTGGGCAATGAGCAGTTCTTC.

The chain links TRBV3-1 to TRBJ2-6, with D perhaps TRBD1 or TRBD2 (5 bases each). Germline CDR1 and CDR2: LGHDT and YNNKEL (reference sequence). Trimming stripped 1 base from V and 4 bases from J, with 17 bases between. This CDR3 spans 18 amino acids. CDR3: CASSQVPTGPWGANVLTF. The CDR3 region has the DNA TGTGCCAGCAGCCAAGTACCAACGGGGCCATGGGGGGCCAACGTCCTGACTTTC.